These 22 T cell receptor beta chains originate from one sample sequenced in a study of cytomegalovirus exposure and HLA in healthy donors. Vbeta (60) and Jbeta (13) primers were used in the PCR. Profiled with immunoSEQ multiplex PCR; TCRdb holds only in-frame clones, not every one. The table lists just over 60,000 clones, about 87% of them singletons. Sequencing was done on a sample of PBMCs. Receptor source: a young man in good health and CMV-seronegative.

The gene calls are TRBV2 and TRBJ1-4; D is unresolved. CDR3 size: 14 residues. Germline CDR1 and CDR2: SNHLY and FYNNEI. Trimming took 6 bases from V and 5 from J, leaving 13 bases between them. The CDR3 loop is CASRAPGSNEKLFF. CDR3 sequence (DNA): TGTGCCAGCAGAGCTCCCGGGAGCAATGAAAAACTGTTTTTT.

J is TRBJ1-4 and V is TRBV28; the D is unclear. The CDR3 has 14 residues. Trimming shortened V by 6 bases and J by 7 bases, and 15 bases separated the two germline ends. In germline, CDR1 is MDHEN, CDR2 SYDVKM. In DNA, the CDR3 is TGTGCCAGCAGCCGCCAGTCGGGTGGTGAAAAACTGTTTTTT. Its protein is CASSRQSGGEKLFF.

V usage is TRBV11-3 and J usage is TRBJ2-2; TRBD1 aligns across 11 bases. Germline V CDR1 and CDR2: SGHNT, YENEEA. V dropped 6 bases and J dropped 5; count of bases not matched to a gene: 5. This CDR3 has 15 residues. CDR3 in amino acids: CASRGQGAGTGELFF. CDR3 nucleotide sequence: TGTGCCAGCAGAGGACAGGGGGCGGGGACCGGGGAGCTGTTTTTT. Combining the CDR3 with reference TRBV11-3 and TRBJ2-2 gives the whole variable domain EAGVVQSPRYKIIEKKQPVAFWCNPISGHNTLYWYLQNLGQGPELLIRYENEEAVDDSQLPKDRFSAERLKGVDSTLKIQPAELGDSAVYLCASRGQGAGTGELFFGEGSRLTVL.

The CDR3 DNA follows: TGTGCCAGCAGTTACCGGCAGGGGTGGTCACCCCTCCACTTT. Protein product: CASSYRQGWSPLHF. This chain links TRBV6-5 with TRBJ1-6; D possibly corresponds to TRBD1 (6 bases). CDR1 MNHEY and CDR2 SVGAGI come from the germline V gene. Trimming stripped 2 bases from V and 10 bases from J, with 12 bases between. There are 14 residues in the CDR3.

This rearrangement joins TRBV6-1 to TRBJ2-7; D may be TRBD2 (7 bases). The CDR3 is made up of 14 amino acids. Looked up from germline, CDR1 is MNHNS and CDR2 is SASEGT. Trimming left V 8 bases short and J 0 bases short, with 14 bases between. CDR3 amino acids: CASGGAGFSYEQYF. CDR3 nucleotides: TGTGCCAGCGGGGGGGCAGGATTCTCCTACGAGCAGTACTTC.

This chain links TRBV7-3 with TRBJ2-3; 11 positions match TRBD2. Germline CDR1 SGHTA, CDR2 FQGTGA. This CDR3 contains 14 residues. V was clipped by 4 bases and J by 10 bases; unmatched bases: 7. As DNA, the CDR3 is TGTGCCAGCAGCTCACTAGCGGGAGCTTTTGCGCAGTATTTT. It encodes CASSSLAGAFAQYF.

V usage is TRBV7-2 and J usage is TRBJ2-1, with 7 bases lining up with TRBD2. Per germline, CDR1 SGHTA and CDR2 FQGNSA. The CDR3 length is 16 residues. V gave up 5 bases and J gave up 3 bases; unmatched junction bases: 10. The CDR3 nucleotides read TGTGCCAGCAGCCCCCGAGGAGCGGGGAACTACAATGAGCAGTTCTTC. Protein product: CASSPRGAGNYNEQFF.

The V and J genes are TRBV14 and TRBJ2-5; TRBD2 agrees at 9 bases. The ends lost 4 bases at V and 0 bases at J; junction bases unmatched: 6. CDR3 length equals 16 residues. The germline gives CDR1 SGHDN, CDR2 FVKESK. The CDR3: CASSRTSVLYQETQYF. The CDR3 coding sequence is TGTGCCAGCAGCCGGACTAGCGTCCTGTACCAAGAGACCCAGTACTTC.

CDR3 residues: CASSLAGQMNTEAFF. CDR3 nucleotides: TGTGCCAGCAGCTTAGCTGGCCAGATGAACACTGAAGCTTTCTTT. The chain employs TRBV11-3 and TRBJ1-1; no clear D gene. CDR3 length: 15 residues. Trimming removed 1 base at V and 0 bases at J, with 9 bases between. CDR1 and CDR2 (germline): SGHNT, YENEEA.

Remarks on this clone: This same CDR3 is encoded by further DNA sequences in the sample. This chain joins TRBV30 and TRBJ1-2; TRBD1 agrees at 8 bases. Trimming at V came to 3 bases and at J to 2 bases, leaving 11 bases not matched to a gene. The germline CDR1 and CDR2 sequences are GTSNPN and SVGIG (reference sequence). The CDR3 consists of 16 residues. This CDR3 reads CAWRPPRQGLNYGYTF. For the CDR3, the DNA is TGTGCCTGGAGACCGCCCCGACAGGGGTTGAACTATGGCTACACCTTC.

V and J are TRBV5-1 and TRBJ1-1, with 10 bases that match TRBD1. The J segment lost 5 bases and the V segment lost 5 bases, leaving 6 bases of the junction unmatched. CDR1 is SGHRS and CDR2 is YFSETQ in the germline V gene. This CDR3 is built from 14 residues. The chain's CDR3 is CASSATGGRTEAFF. In DNA, the CDR3 is TGCGCCAGCAGTGCGACAGGGGGCAGAACTGAAGCTTTCTTT.

The chain has TRBV5-1 and TRBJ1-1; tentatively, D is TRBD1 (6 bases). Germline CDR1 is SGHRS and CDR2 is YFSETQ. Trimming stripped 3 bases from V and 7 bases from J, with 13 bases between. The CDR3 totals 13 residues. Written as DNA, the CDR3 is TGCGCCAGCAGCTCGCGCGGGGGGCTTGAAGCTTTCTTT. It codes for CASSSRGGLEAFF.

The table lists this clone with a count of one. The gene calls are TRBV5-4 and TRBJ2-1; 11 positions agree with TRBD2. The CDR3 is 16 amino acids. Germline V lookup: CDR1 SGHNT, CDR2 YYREEE (reference sequence). Germline trimming cut 0 bases from V and 9 bases from J; bases unmatched to any gene: 8. The chain's CDR3 is CASSLGLSGGDREQFF. CDR3 in DNA: TGTGCCAGCAGCTTGGGGCTTAGCGGGGGGGACCGTGAGCAGTTCTTC.

J is TRBJ1-4 and V is TRBV6-5; the match to TRBD1 covers 8 bases. Germline V gene data show CDR1 as MNHEY and CDR2 as SVGAGI. The ends lost 8 bases at V and 6 bases at J; junction bases unmatched: 11. The CDR3 sequence is 15 residues long. CDR3 sequence: CASRTGGTGDEKLFF. The CDR3 DNA reads as TGTGCCAGCCGAACCGGCGGGACAGGTGATGAAAAACTGTTTTTT.

This clone was seen only a few times. V usage is TRBV7-8 and J usage is TRBJ2-5, with 7 bases identical to TRBD1. V lost 5 bases and J lost 1; bases outside the gene matches: 4. Germline V lookup: CDR1 SGHVS, CDR2 FQNEAQ. This CDR3 region has 14 residues. The CDR3 region has the DNA TGTGCCAGCAGCCCCGGGACAGTCCAAGAGACCCAGTACTTC. Its protein is CASSPGTVQETQYF. Looking up the rest from reference TRBV7-8 and TRBJ2-5 gives the full variable domain: GAGVSQSPRYKVAKRGQDVALRCDPISGHVSLFWYQQALGQGPEFLTYFQNEAQLDKSGLPSDRFFAERPEGSVSTLKIQRTQQEDSAVYLCASSPGTVQETQYFGPGTRLLVL.

V gene TRBV7-8 combines with J gene TRBJ1-2; 7 bases map to TRBD1. This CDR3 spans 14 amino acids. Per germline, CDR1 SGHVS and CDR2 FQNEAQ. Losses at the gene ends were 5 bases for V and 2 bases for J; bases not matched to a gene: 5. In nucleotides, the CDR3 is TGTGCCAGCAGCGGACAGGAGGAGAACTATGGCTACACCTTC. Its translation: CASSGQEENYGYTF.

This chain uses TRBV29-1 with TRBJ2-5; 8 bases fit TRBD1. Trimming cost V 7 bases and J 12 bases; bases outside gene matches: 10. In germline, CDR1 is SQVTM, CDR2 ANQGSEA. CDR3 length equals 11 residues. The CDR3 coding sequence is TGCAGCGGCCAGGGGGCATGGGTCGAGTACTTC. As protein: CSGQGAWVEYF.

This rearrangement joins TRBV7-9 to TRBJ1-5; D may be TRBD1 (6 bases). The CDR3 contains 14 residues. Germline CDR1 SEHNR, CDR2 FQNEAQ (reference sequence). V gave up 6 bases and J gave up 7 bases, with 16 bases separating them. The chain's CDR3 is CASRTRGGHQPQHF. The CDR3 nucleotides read TGTGCCAGCAGGACAAGGGGGGGGCACCAGCCCCAGCATTTT.

This sequence joins TRBV28 and TRBJ2-1; possibly TRBD2 for D (6 bases). Per germline, CDR1 MDHEN and CDR2 SYDVKM. The CDR3 length is 14 residues. V was clipped by 5 bases and J by 8 bases, with 16 bases between them. The CDR3 DNA is TGTGCCAGCAGTCTAGCGCCCACGCCCTATGAGCAGTTCTTC. This translates into CASSLAPTPYEQFF.

This chain joins TRBV9 and TRBJ2-5; possible D gene TRBD2, 5 bases. The CDR3 has 14 amino acids. CDR1 is SGDLS, CDR2 YYNGEE, per germline. With 0 bases removed from V and 1 base from J, the gap between germline ends came to 7 bases. CDR3: CASSVDSAQETQYF. CDR3 nucleotide sequence: TGTGCCAGCAGCGTAGATAGCGCCCAAGAGACCCAGTACTTC.

As regards this clone: The sample carries other DNA sequences with the same CDR3. The V and J genes are TRBV30 and TRBJ1-5; no firm D call. The CDR3 is 13 residues long. The V end lost 0 bases, the J end lost 7 bases, and 10 bases lay between the germline ends. CDR1 is GTSNPN, CDR2 SVGIG, per germline (reference sequence). The CDR3, as DNA: TGTGCCTGGAGTGTGGAAGCGGACCAGCCCCAGCATTTT. Translated, it gives CAWSVEADQPQHF. Full variable domain (missing parts from reference TRBV30 and TRBJ1-5): SQTIHQWPATLVQPVGSPLSLECTVEGTSNPNLYWYRQAAGRGLQLLFYSVGIGQISSEVPQNLSASRPQDRQFILSSKKLLLSDSGFYLCAWSVEADQPQHFGDGTRLSIL.

The rearrangement joins TRBV11-2 to TRBJ1-5; 11 nucleotides agree with TRBD1. The junction had 4 bases not matched to a gene; V was cut back by 4 bases and J by 2 bases. Germline V gene lookup returns CDR1 SGHAT and CDR2 FQNNGV. The CDR3 runs 16 residues. The CDR3 sequence is CASSSGQGAGNQPQHF. In DNA, the CDR3 is TGTGCCAGCAGCTCCGGACAGGGGGCTGGCAATCAGCCCCAGCATTTT.